This T cell receptor beta chain was sequenced for a study of chemoradiotherapy in HPV16-positive cancers. Produced via immunoSEQ multiplex PCR; TCRdb's table is partial and in-frame only. The table records 25,000 to 40,000 clones, about nine tenths of them present only once. Trimming removed 4 bases at V and 6 bases at J, with 11 bases between. CDR1 and CDR2 (germline): LGHNA, YNFKEQ. This CDR3 is 13 amino acids long. The sequence was collected from a human donor with HPV-associated anogenital cancer. Sequencing used blood, obtained from a patient who underwent chemoradiotherapy. The V and J genes are TRBV4-2 and TRBJ2-3; D is undetermined. Here the CDR3 DNA reads TGTGCCAGCAGCCCGACCTTTCTCGATACGCAGTATTTT. Its translation is CASSPTFLDTQYF.